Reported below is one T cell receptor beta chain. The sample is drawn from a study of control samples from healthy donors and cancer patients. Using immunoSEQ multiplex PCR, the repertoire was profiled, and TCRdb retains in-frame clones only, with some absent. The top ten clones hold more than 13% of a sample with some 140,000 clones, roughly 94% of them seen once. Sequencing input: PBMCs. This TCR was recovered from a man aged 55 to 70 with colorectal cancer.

The CDR3 bases are TGTGCCATCAGTGAACTGGCGGGTGAGCAGTTCTTC. It specifies CAISELAGEQFF. The V call is TRBV10-3, the J call TRBJ2-1; TRBD2 is a possible D gene (5 bases). This CDR3 comprises 12 residues. V gave up 3 bases and J gave up 9 bases, with 9 bases separating them. Germline V gene lookup returns CDR1 ENHRY and CDR2 SYGVKD.